Each of the 10 T cell receptor beta chains below was sequenced from the same sample in a study of cytotoxic CD8 clonotypes in ibrutinib-treated CLL (dated by TCRdb to 2020 to 2022). The time point label, read with the paper, signifies: roughly 25 months on ibrutinib. Library prep was done by the immunoSEQ multiplex PCR assay. TCRdb mirrors the immuneACCESS table, restricted to in-frame sequences. Some clones are absent from its copies; in checked studies, under half trace to an unresolved V gene, and the reason for the others is unknown. The sample includes roughly 28,000 clones, with over 75% observed a single time. The top ten constitute about 7.6% of the sample. Sequences were derived from PBMCs, sampled after 24 months of ibrutinib treatment. These receptors all come from a human donor with chronic lymphocytic leukemia.

CDR3 bases: TGCGCCAGCAGCCAAGTAGGGGCCCCCTATGGCTACACCTTC. Protein sequence: CASSQVGAPYGYTF. The chain has TRBV5-2 and TRBJ1-2; TRBD1, the table's D call, lacks a check against the DNA. TRBV5-2 has pseudogene status. The CDR3 is 14 amino acids.

The V gene is TRBV4-2, the J gene TRBJ2-4, with 7 bases aligning to TRBD1. The CDR3 spans 16 residues. Looked up from germline, CDR1 is LGHNA and CDR2 is YNFKEQ. The J segment lost 8 bases and the V segment lost 4 bases, leaving 14 bases of the junction unmatched. The CDR3, as DNA: TGTGCCAGCAGCCCCTTAATGGCAGGGGGAAGGGACATTCAGTACTTC. Amino acid sequence: CASSPLMAGGRDIQYF.

The gene calls are TRBV4-1 and TRBJ1-2; a possible D gene is TRBD1 (6 bases). V lost 4 bases and J lost 13, with 16 bases in between. This CDR3 comprises 12 residues. CDR1 MGHRA and CDR2 YSYEKL come from the germline V gene. CDR3 loop: CASSPMGHPSTF. The CDR3 DNA follows: TGCGCCAGCAGCCCAATGGGACACCCGTCCACCTTC.

This clone was seen a few times. The J gene is TRBJ2-1, the V gene TRBV28; 7 bases align to TRBD2. V dropped 11 bases and J dropped 4; count of bases not matched to a gene: 5. Germline V lookup: CDR1 MDHEN, CDR2 SYDVKM. The CDR3 has 12 residues. The CDR3 here is CAATGGYNEQFF. Written as DNA, the CDR3 is TGTGCCGCCACCGGGGGGTACAATGAGCAGTTCTTC.

The chain couples TRBV5-1 to TRBJ2-7; 7 nucleotides agree with TRBD1. CDR3 size: 16 residues. The J segment lost 3 bases and the V segment lost 0 bases, leaving 9 bases of the junction unmatched. Per germline, CDR1 SGHRS and CDR2 YFSETQ. CDR3 sequence: CASSLATPGTDYEQYF. For the CDR3, the DNA is TGCGCCAGCAGCTTGGCCACCCCCGGGACAGACTACGAGCAGTACTTC.

The rearrangement links TRBV5-1 to TRBJ2-1; 8 bases line up with TRBD2. Germline V gene sequence: CDR1 SGHRS, CDR2 YFSETQ. The CDR3 runs to 16 residues. With 4 bases clipped from V and 1 base from J, the junction kept 7 bases outside the gene matches. The DNA for the CDR3 is TGCGCCAGCAGCCCCTCGGGGGGGAGTTCCTACAATGAGCAGTTCTTC. It is translated as CASSPSGGSSYNEQFF.

This chain links TRBV6-5 with TRBJ2-7; a possible D gene is TRBD1 (8 bases). V was shortened by 5 bases and J by 5 bases, with 16 bases between the two germline ends. The CDR3 runs 14 residues. Germline CDR1 is MNHEY and CDR2 is SVGAGI. CDR3 nucleotides: TGTGCCAGCAGTAAGGACAGGGAGGGCAACGAGCAGTACTTC. Protein: CASSKDREGNEQYF.

The chain uses TRBV6-1 and TRBJ1-4, with D perhaps matching TRBD1 (6 bases). V lost 7 bases, J lost 3 bases, and 15 bases lay in between. Per germline, CDR1 MNHNS and CDR2 SASEGT. CDR3 length: 15 amino acids. The CDR3: CASKGAGTSNEKLFF. The CDR3 DNA reads as TGTGCCAGCAAAGGGGCCGGGACATCTAATGAAAAACTGTTTTTT.

The table lists this clone with a few counts. The chain recombines TRBV5-1 with TRBJ1-5; 12 nucleotides agree with TRBD1. Germline loops: CDR1 SGHRS, CDR2 YFSETQ. Losses at the gene ends were 4 bases for V and 2 bases for J; bases not matched to a gene: 4. The CDR3 is made up of 16 amino acids. The CDR3 region has the DNA TGCGCCAGCAGCCCGGGGACAGGGGGCGGCAATCAGCCCCAGCATTTT. Protein product: CASSPGTGGGNQPQHF.

The chain carries TRBV4-1 and TRBJ1-5; possibly TRBD1 for D (6 bases). Germline V gene lookup returns CDR1 MGHRA and CDR2 YSYEKL. The CDR3 is made up of 15 amino acids. The V gene lost 0 bases and the J gene lost 6 bases, with 12 bases spanning the gap. The DNA for the CDR3 is TGCGCCAGCAGCCAAGAAGGCCAGGGGAGTCAGCCCCAGCATTTT. Residues: CASSQEGQGSQPQHF.